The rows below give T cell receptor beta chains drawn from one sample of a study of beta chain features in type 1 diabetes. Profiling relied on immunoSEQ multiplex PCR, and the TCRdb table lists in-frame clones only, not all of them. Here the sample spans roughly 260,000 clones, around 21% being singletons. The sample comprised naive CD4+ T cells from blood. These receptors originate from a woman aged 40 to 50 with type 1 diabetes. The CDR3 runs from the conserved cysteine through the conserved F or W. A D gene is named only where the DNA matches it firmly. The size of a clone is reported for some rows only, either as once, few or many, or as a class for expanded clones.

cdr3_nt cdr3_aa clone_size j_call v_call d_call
TGTGCCAGCTCACCTCCGACTAACTCCTACGAGCAGTACTTC CASSPPTNSYEQYF few TRBJ2-7 TRBV18 NA
TGTGCCAGTACTGCCTTGACAGGGGGCCTGGATCAGCCCCAGCATTTT CASTALTGGLDQPQHF NA TRBJ1-5 TRBV19 TRBD1
TGCGCCAGCAGCTTGGGGACAGGGTGGAACACTGAAGCTTTCTTT CASSLGTGWNTEAFF NA TRBJ1-1 TRBV5-1 TRBD1
TGTGCCAGCAGCCCGGGACTAGCGGGACAGGAGACCCAGTACTTC CASSPGLAGQETQYF NA TRBJ2-5 TRBV7-3 TRBD2
TGTGCCAGCAGCGAGACGGGGACCTACGAGCAGTACTTC CASSETGTYEQYF NA TRBJ2-7 TRBV2 NA
TGTGCCAGCAGTGAAAATGCGGATCAGCCCCAGCATTTT CASSENADQPQHF NA TRBJ1-5 TRBV2 NA
TGCAGCGTTGTCGGGGACACTGAAGCTTTCTTT CSVVGDTEAFF few TRBJ1-1 TRBV29-1 NA
TGTGCCAGCAGACGGACAGGGGGCGGAGAGACCCAGTACTTC CASRRTGGGETQYF few TRBJ2-5 TRBV27 TRBD1
TGTGCCAGCAGCTTAGGGGGTGCAGGGGGCTACGAGCAGTACTTC CASSLGGAGGYEQYF once TRBJ2-7 TRBV13 TRBD1
TGCGCCAGCAGCCCGACACAGGTGGCCGGGGAGCTGTTTTTT CASSPTQVAGELFF few TRBJ2-2 TRBV5-1 NA
TGCAGCGTTTACGGACAGGGCCTCTATGGCTACACCTTC CSVYGQGLYGYTF NA TRBJ1-2 TRBV29-1 TRBD1
TGTGCCAGCAGCTTAGTGGGGGGCAATGAGCAGTTCTTC CASSLVGGNEQFF NA TRBJ2-1 TRBV11-3 NA
TGTGCCAGCAGCGTAGCTACGGTCGGGACAGCCCAAGAGACCCAGTACTTC CASSVATVGTAQETQYF NA TRBJ2-5 TRBV9 TRBD1
TGTGCCAGCAGTCAAACAGGGGGTTCAAAGATTCAGTACTTC CASSQTGGSKIQYF few TRBJ2-4 TRBV7-2 TRBD1
TGTGCCAGCAGTGATGGGGGCATGGGGAATGAGCAGTTCTTC CASSDGGMGNEQFF few TRBJ2-1 TRBV2 NA
TGTGCCAGCAGCTTAAACCCTGCGGGGACTGAAGCTTTCTTT CASSLNPAGTEAFF few TRBJ1-1 TRBV7-9 NA
TGTGCCAGCAGCGCTCGGGACAGGGTTGGCTACACCTTC CASSARDRVGYTF NA TRBJ1-2 TRBV9 TRBD1
TGCAGCGTCCGACAGGCCGGGGTTAACGCGAACACCGGGGAGCTGTTTTTT CSVRQAGVNANTGELFF few TRBJ2-2 TRBV29-1 NA
TGTGCCAGCAGTTTGGACGGGACTAGGGGTACAGATACGCAGTATTTT CASSLDGTRGTDTQYF NA TRBJ2-3 TRBV5-4 TRBD2
TGTGCCAGCTCACCAAGCGCAAGAAGCGACTATGGCTACACCTTC CASSPSARSDYGYTF few TRBJ1-2 TRBV18 NA
TGTGCCACCGCGTACAGTAGCAATCAGCCCCAGCATTTT CATAYSSNQPQHF NA TRBJ1-5 TRBV19 NA
TGTGCCAGTAGTATAAGCTTCGGAGCGGGAGGCCACGAGCAGTACTTC CASSISFGAGGHEQYF NA TRBJ2-7 TRBV19 TRBD2
TGTGCCAGTAGTACACTAGCTAATGAGCAGTTCTTC CASSTLANEQFF NA TRBJ2-1 TRBV19 NA
TGCGCCAGCAGCTTGTTGGCCAGGGGGGCCACTAATGAAAAACTGTTTTTT CASSLLARGATNEKLFF NA TRBJ1-4 TRBV5-1 TRBD1
TGTGCCAGCAGTGCTATTAATCAGCCCCAGCATTTT CASSAINQPQHF NA TRBJ1-5 TRBV27 NA
TGTGCCAGCAGCTTAGAGGCAGGGGGGAACTATGGCTACACCTTC CASSLEAGGNYGYTF NA TRBJ1-2 TRBV7-9 TRBD1
TGTGCCACCAGCAGAGATCCCTCAGGCTACACCGGGGAGCTGTTTTTT CATSRDPSGYTGELFF few TRBJ2-2 TRBV15 NA
TGTGCCAGCAGTTGGGGGCAAGGAGCAACTAATGAAAAACTGTTTTTT CASSWGQGATNEKLFF few TRBJ1-4 TRBV6-5 NA
TGCGCCAGCAGCTTGGAGCCTACGTCCTGGGGCTACACCTTC CASSLEPTSWGYTF NA TRBJ1-2 TRBV5-1 NA
TGTGCCAGCAGCGAAGAAGCGGGGGGGCCTCGAGAGACCCAGTACTTC CASSEEAGGPRETQYF few TRBJ2-5 TRBV7-3 TRBD2
TGTGCCAGCAGCCCGGACTTACAGCGACGGGGAAAACTGTTTTTT CASSPDLQRRGKLFF few TRBJ1-4 TRBV9 NA
TGCGCCAGCAGCCAAGGGGGGCGCCGTGAAAAACTGTTTTTT CASSQGGRREKLFF few TRBJ1-4 TRBV4-3 NA
TGTGCCAGCAGTGAAGACAGGGGGAGAGAAAAACTGTTTTTT CASSEDRGREKLFF NA TRBJ1-4 TRBV2 TRBD1
TGTGCCAGCAGCCCACACCCGGAGAATGAGCAGTTCTTC CASSPHPENEQFF few TRBJ2-1 TRBV9 NA
TGTGCCAGCAGCGTAGGGGCAGGGGTAAGCTACGAGCAGTACTTC CASSVGAGVSYEQYF NA TRBJ2-7 TRBV9 NA
TGTGCCAGCAGTCAGGGATTCGGCTACACCTTC CASSQGFGYTF NA TRBJ1-2 TRBV28 NA
TGTGCCAGCAGCCCGGGACTAGCGGGCAACAATGAGCAGTTCTTC CASSPGLAGNNEQFF NA TRBJ2-1 TRBV28 TRBD2
TGTGCCAGCAGTTATTCGACGGCCGGGGGATACTACGAGCAGTACTTC CASSYSTAGGYYEQYF once TRBJ2-7 TRBV6-5 NA
TGCAGCGTTCGTAATACAGGAGCAACTAATGAAAAACTGTTTTTT CSVRNTGATNEKLFF few TRBJ1-4 TRBV29-1 NA
TGCAGCGTTATGTGGGCCCTTGGGGAGCAGTACTTC CSVMWALGEQYF few TRBJ2-7 TRBV29-1 NA
TGTGCCAGCAGCGCAGGCGTAGAGACCCAGTACTTC CASSAGVETQYF few TRBJ2-5 TRBV7-6 NA
TGTGCCATCAGCGATAGGAGGACCGGGGAGCTGTTTTTT CAISDRRTGELFF NA TRBJ2-2 TRBV10-3 NA
TGTGCCAGCAGTTTTTCGCGGAACTATGGCTACACCTTC CASSFSRNYGYTF few TRBJ1-2 TRBV28 NA